The T cell receptor beta chain described here comes from a study of OX40 agonist ivuxolimab in advanced cancers. CDR1 is SGDLS, CDR2 YYNGEE, per germline. The CDR3 has 18 amino acids. The junction had 10 bases not matched to a gene; V was cut back by 0 bases and J by 7 bases. TCRdb's table, derived via immunoSEQ multiplex PCR, lists solely in-frame clones and lacks some. This sample has 55,000 to 70,000 clones, with more than 70% found just once. Specimen: CD4+ or CD8+ T cells sorted from blood, collected in a trial of the OX40 agonist ivuxolimab. The source is an adult with an advanced solid tumor such as melanoma, head and neck, liver or kidney cancer. The chain has TRBV9 and TRBJ2-2; 12 bases align to TRBD2. The CDR3 is CASSVGLAGAIQGGELFF. The DNA of the CDR3 is TGTGCCAGCAGCGTAGGACTAGCGGGAGCTATACAAGGCGGGGAGCTGTTTTTT. The entire variable domain, with the rest obtained from reference TRBV9 and TRBJ2-2, is as follows: DSGVTQTPKHLITATGQRVTLRCSPRSGDLSVYWYQQSLDQGLQFLIQYYNGEERAKGNILERFSAQQFPDLHSELNLSSLELGDSALYFCASSVGLAGAIQGGELFFGEGSRLTVL.